This T cell receptor (beta chain) was documented in a study of identical twins. V lost 3 bases and J lost 0; bases outside the gene matches: 2. Germline CDR1 and CDR2: DFQATT and SNEGSKA (reference sequence). The CDR3 spans 13 residues. A universal primer binding site was introduced by template switching. The final cDNA contained unique molecular identifiers. In TCRdb, the 5' RACE reads were re-called with MiXCR into one record per CDR3 protein. The sample lists hundreds of thousands of distinct CDR3 sequences, 8.5% to 9.5% occurring once. Only healthy Caucasians were enrolled as donors. This clonotype was counted ten times or more. The same sample was also studied in work on yellow fever vaccine responses in identical twins.

The V call is TRBV20-1, the J call TRBJ2-7; 7 positions agree with TRBD2. The source material was PBMCs. This receptor was taken from a woman aged 18 to 35 in good health. In DNA, the CDR3 is TGCAGTGCTAGCGGGGGGTCCTCCTACGAGCAGTACTTC. The encoded protein is CSASGGSSYEQYF.